The 3 T cell receptor beta chains reported below all come from one sample, sequenced in a study of persistence of HIV-infected CD4 T cells. The stimulus was an HIV-1 Gag 15-mer peptide pool, 0.8 to 1 ug/peptide/mL. CD40L/CD69 double-negative CD45RO-high memory CD4+ T cells were collected. This was the immunoSEQ version 4 assay in survey mode. The assay was immunoSEQ multiplex PCR, and TCRdb's table has in-frame clones only and misses some. Found here are about 64,000 clones, over 60% of them singletons; the top ten hold roughly 1.7%. These receptors have no identified antigens. The sequencing used CD4+ T cells sorted from PBMCs after roughly 19-hour stimulation, collected from a patient who received antiretroviral therapy. The receptors were gathered from an adult man with HIV who was CMV-seropositive.

The chain uses TRBV7-9 and TRBJ1-5; D unclear. V was clipped by 4 bases and J by 5 bases, with 6 bases between them. This CDR3 spans 12 amino acids. Germline V gene sequence: CDR1 SEHNR, CDR2 FQNEAQ (reference sequence). CDR3 in DNA: TGTGCCAGCAGCTCTTTAGATCAGCCCCAGCATTTT. It yields the protein CASSSLDQPQHF.

J is TRBJ1-2 and V is TRBV6-5, with TRBD1 matching over 8 bases. J lost 5 bases, V lost 10 bases, and 6 bases had no gene match. Germline V gives CDR1 MNHEY, CDR2 SVGAGI. The CDR3 has 12 amino acids. The CDR3 sequence: CATQQGEYGYTF. CDR3 bases: TGTGCCACCCAACAGGGGGAGTATGGCTACACCTTC.

The rearrangement joins TRBV7-9 to TRBJ1-1; TRBD1 agrees at 7 bases. The V and J ends lost 5 bases and 0 bases, in that order; junction bases with no gene match: 9. The germline CDR1 and CDR2 sequences are SEHNR and FQNEAQ (reference sequence). This CDR3 has 16 residues. CDR3 nucleotide sequence: TGTGCCAGCAGCACCGGGACAGCAAGTCTGAACACTGAAGCTTTCTTT. It is translated as CASSTGTASLNTEAFF. Together with reference TRBV7-9 and TRBJ1-1, the CDR3 gives the full variable domain: DTGVSQNPRHKITKRGQNVTFRCDPISEHNRLYWYRQTLGQGPEFLTYFQNEAQLEKSRLLSDRFSAERPKGSFSTLEIQRTEQGDSAMYLCASSTGTASLNTEAFFGQGTRLTVV.